One and the same sample provided the 32 T cell receptor beta chains below, sequenced in a study of blood T cell repertoires in COVID-19. The protocol was immunoSEQ multiplex PCR, while the TCRdb copy is restricted to in-frame clones and leaves out a portion. The sample holds over 130,000 clones, more than 60% seen once. Sequencing was done on a sample of peripheral blood. The receptor source for this set is a woman in her forties or fifties with active or convalescent COVID-19.

J is TRBJ1-2 and V is TRBV30; D gene unclear. The CDR3 is 11 amino acids. Germline CDR1 is GTSNPN and CDR2 is SVGIG (reference sequence). Trimming took 2 bases from V and 4 from J, leaving 5 bases between them. The DNA for the CDR3 is TGTGCCTGGAGTCTGGCCTATGGCTACACCTTC. It specifies CAWSLAYGYTF.

The chain links TRBV6-5 to TRBJ2-3; 9 bases match TRBD2. The CDR3 consists of 16 residues. The germline CDR1 and CDR2 sequences are MNHEY and SVGAGI. Trimming at V came to 2 bases and at J to 7 bases, leaving 10 bases not matched to a gene. CDR3 in amino acids: CASSYGPGGGENTQYF. CDR3 nucleotides: TGTGCCAGCAGTTACGGCCCGGGCGGGGGGGAGAATACGCAGTATTTT.

V is TRBV18 and J is TRBJ2-5; a weak D match, TRBD2 (6 bases). Trimming took off 2 bases at V and 7 bases at J, with 23 bases between the two ends. Germline CDR1 reads KGHSH; CDR2 reads LQKENI. The CDR3 length is 17 residues. DNA of the CDR3: TGTGCCAGCTCACCAACGGGGCTTGCTAGCGAATGGGGGACCCAGTACTTC. Protein: CASSPTGLASEWGTQYF.

Regarding this clone: This sample also contains other DNA sequences that code for the same CDR3. The J gene is TRBJ2-3, the V gene TRBV20-1, with TRBD2 matching over 7 bases. Germline V CDR1 and CDR2: DFQATT, SNEGSKA (reference sequence). The CDR3 sequence is 15 residues long. Trimming at V came to 3 bases and at J to 2 bases, leaving 8 bases not matched to a gene. CDR3 in amino acids: CSASGASGFTDTQYF. The CDR3 DNA is TGCAGTGCTAGTGGTGCTAGCGGCTTCACAGATACGCAGTATTTT.

This chain uses TRBV29-1 with TRBJ2-6, with TRBD2 as a possible D gene (5 bases). The V end lost 4 bases, the J end lost 4 bases, and 11 bases lay between the germline ends. Germline CDR1 reads SQVTM; CDR2 reads ANQGSEA. The CDR3 loop spans 14 amino acids. CDR3 sequence (DNA): TGCAGCGTTGTGGGGAGTTCAGGGGCCAACGTCCTGACTTTC. Residues: CSVVGSSGANVLTF.

This chain connects TRBV27 to TRBJ2-7, with D perhaps TRBD2 (6 bases). V was cut by 2 bases and J by 6 bases, with 14 bases left in between. The CDR3 covers 14 residues. Germline CDR1 reads MNHEY; CDR2 reads SMNVEV (reference sequence). The CDR3 reads CASSLGRGGSEQYF. The CDR3, as DNA: TGTGCCAGCAGTTTAGGGCGAGGAGGGTCCGAGCAGTACTTC.

This chain joins TRBV29-1 and TRBJ1-1, with TRBD1 matching 8 bases. Per germline, CDR1 SQVTM and CDR2 ANQGSEA. J gave up 2 bases and V 4 bases, and 3 bases lay outside the gene matches. This CDR3 has 13 residues. CDR3 sequence: CSVGTGYNTEAFF. The CDR3 DNA follows: TGCAGCGTTGGGACAGGGTATAACACTGAAGCTTTCTTT. The variable domain in full, with the rest retrieved from reference TRBV29-1 and TRBJ1-1, is SAVISQKPSRDICQRGTSLTIQCQVDSQVTMMFWYRQQPGQSLTLIATANQGSEATYESGFVIDKFPISRPNLTFSTLTVSNMSPEDSSIYLCSVGTGYNTEAFFGQGTRLTVV.

J is TRBJ1-1 and V is TRBV6-1; 7 nucleotides line up with TRBD1. The CDR3 is 15 amino acids. The V gene's germline CDR1 is MNHNS and CDR2 SASEGT. V trimming: 3 bases; J trimming: 4 bases; junction bases outside the gene matches: 8. The CDR3 here is CASSDHRGVSTEAFF. CDR3 DNA: TGTGCCAGCAGTGACCACAGGGGAGTAAGCACTGAAGCTTTCTTT.

There are many counts of this clone. V usage is TRBV6-5 and J usage is TRBJ1-1, with 7 bases aligning to TRBD1. The CDR3 runs 13 residues. Germline values: CDR1 MNHEY, CDR2 SVGAGI. J gave up 4 bases and V 1 base, and 0 bases lay outside the gene matches. The CDR3 DNA is TGTGCCAGCAGTTACTGGACAGGCACTGAAGCTTTCTTT. This sequence encodes CASSYWTGTEAFF.

This clone was picked up a small number of times. The chain links TRBV4-3 to TRBJ1-3; D remains ambiguous. Trimming shortened V by 1 base and J by 0 bases, and 13 bases separated the two germline ends. This CDR3 region has 17 residues. From germline, CDR1 is LGHNA and CDR2 YSLEER. CDR3: CASSQVLAGSSGNTIYF. CDR3 bases: TGCGCCAGCAGCCAAGTATTAGCGGGCAGCTCTGGAAACACCATATATTTT.

The chain couples TRBV12-3 or TRBV12-4 to TRBJ2-2; possible D gene TRBD1, 5 bases. Trimming left V 7 bases short and J 8 bases short, with 11 bases between. CDR3 size: 12 residues. CDR3 DNA sequence: TGTGCCAGCAAAACGAAGGGGGGGGAGCTGTTTTTT. This translates into CASKTKGGELFF.

CDR3 sequence: CASSPASGGSYEQYF. CDR3 nucleotides: TGTGCCAGCTCACCAGCGAGCGGGGGCTCCTACGAGCAGTACTTC. This chain links TRBV18 with TRBJ2-7; 8 nucleotides align to TRBD2. The CDR3 runs 15 residues. Trimming cost V 2 bases and J 0 bases; bases outside gene matches: 3. Per germline, CDR1 KGHSH and CDR2 LQKENI.

CDR3 loop: CASSQLGGSNTGELFF. In DNA form, the CDR3 reads TGTGCCAGCTCACAACTAGGCGGCTCGAACACCGGGGAGCTGTTTTTT. The chain has TRBV18 and TRBJ2-2, with D possibly being TRBD2 (5 bases). Germline V gene lookup returns CDR1 KGHSH and CDR2 LQKENI. The CDR3 is 16 residues long. Trimming cost V 4 bases and J 0 bases, with 12 bases left between them. The full variable domain, with the rest looked up from reference TRBV18 and TRBJ2-2, is NAGVMQNPRHLVRRRGQEARLRCSPMKGHSHVYWYRQLPEEGLKFMVYLQKENIIDESGMPKERFSAEFPKEGPSILRIQQVVRGDSAAYFCASSQLGGSNTGELFFGEGSRLTVL.

The chain couples TRBV5-4 to TRBJ2-7; perhaps TRBD2 as D (5 bases). With 1 base removed from V and 5 bases from J, the gap between germline ends came to 7 bases. The CDR3 loop spans 12 amino acids. Germline V gene lookup returns CDR1 SGHNT and CDR2 YYREEE (reference sequence). The CDR3 DNA is TGTGCCAGCAGCTTGTACGGGGACGAGCAGTACTTC. Translation gives CASSLYGDEQYF.

This rearrangement joins TRBV19 to TRBJ2-7; D perhaps matches TRBD2 (6 bases). V dropped 7 bases and J dropped 2 bases, with 15 bases sitting between them. The V gene's germline CDR1 is LNHDA and CDR2 SQIVND (reference sequence). CDR3 size: 14 residues. Here the CDR3 reads CASTPAPGAYEQYF. CDR3 nucleotide sequence: TGTGCCAGTACCCCTGCCCCGGGAGCCTACGAGCAGTACTTC.

The chain is built from TRBV12-3 or TRBV12-4 and TRBJ1-2; D is ambiguous. CDR3 length equals 13 residues. V was trimmed by 7 bases and J by 9 bases, leaving 18 bases between them. The CDR3 DNA reads TGTGCCAGCACACTCTCTTGGGGAGGTCGCTACACCTTC. Encoded protein: CASTLSWGGRYTF.

This clone is a singleton in its sample. The chain is built from TRBV15 and TRBJ2-1, with 13 bases lining up with TRBD2. V was pared by 2 bases and J by 15 bases, with 13 bases of the junction left unmatched. There are 16 residues in the CDR3. Germline assignment: CDR1 LNHNV and CDR2 YYDKDF (reference sequence). CDR3 nucleotides: TGTGCCACCAGCAGACCCGGGACTAGCGGGGTCCAACAGTGGTTCTTC. As protein: CATSRPGTSGVQQWFF.

The table lists this clone with a few counts. The rearrangement uses TRBV7-9 and TRBJ1-4; 7 bases map to TRBD1. This CDR3 is built from 14 residues. The germline gives CDR1 SEHNR, CDR2 FQNEAQ (reference sequence). The trim removed 4 bases at V and 7 bases at J, leaving 6 bases unmatched. CDR3 coding DNA: TGTGCCAGCAGCTCAGACAGGGCCTCTGAAAAACTGTTTTTT. Translating it yields CASSSDRASEKLFF.

This chain joins TRBV10-2 and TRBJ1-5; no firm D call. Per germline, CDR1 WSHSY and CDR2 SAAADI. The length of the CDR3 is 13 residues. The ends were cut back, 3 bases at V and 5 bases at J, with 8 bases in the middle. CDR3 region: CASSEYRDQPQHF. As DNA, the CDR3 is TGCGCCAGCAGTGAATACAGAGATCAGCCCCAGCATTTT.

This chain connects TRBV19 to TRBJ1-2, with 10 bases that match TRBD1. Losses at the gene ends were 3 bases for V and 6 bases for J; bases not matched to a gene: 4. This CDR3 comprises 14 residues. Germline loops: CDR1 LNHDA, CDR2 SQIVND (reference sequence). As DNA, the CDR3 is TGTGCCAGTAGTATTTGGGGACAGGGGAATGGCTACACCTTC. Translation gives CASSIWGQGNGYTF.

The chain carries TRBV3-1 (or the pseudogene TRBV3-2) and TRBJ1-3; D is possibly TRBD1 (6 bases). Germline CDR1 and CDR2: LGHDT and YNNKEL (reference sequence). The CDR3 has 14 residues. Trimming left V 3 bases short and J 6 bases short, with 12 bases between. CDR3 amino acids: CASSHRGMENTIYF. The DNA for the CDR3 is TGTGCCAGCAGCCATAGGGGGATGGAAAACACCATATATTTT.

This clone has just a few counts. V and J are TRBV5-1 and TRBJ2-1, with 10 bases matching TRBD2. The CDR3 has 16 amino acids. With 2 bases clipped from V and 6 bases from J, the junction kept 8 bases outside the gene matches. CDR1 is SGHRS, CDR2 YFSETQ, per germline. CDR3 sequence: CASSLAGGPGGNEQFF. CDR3 DNA: TGCGCCAGCAGCTTAGCGGGAGGGCCCGGGGGCAATGAGCAGTTCTTC.

This chain joins TRBV6-1 and TRBJ1-2; 7 bases are a match to TRBD1. The CDR3 sequence is 16 residues long. J was trimmed by 4 bases and V by 0 bases; bases with no gene match: 8. CDR1 is MNHNS, CDR2 SASEGT, per germline. DNA for the CDR3: TGTGCCAGCAGTGAAGCGCATGGACAGGCTATCTATGGCTACACCTTC. It encodes CASSEAHGQAIYGYTF.

V gene TRBV6-5 combines with J gene TRBJ1-1, with D unresolved. This CDR3 comprises 14 residues. V lost 7 bases, J lost 1 base, and 13 bases lay in between. Germline values: CDR1 MNHEY, CDR2 SVGAGI. CDR3 region: CASTLTGRNTEAFF. The CDR3 nucleotides read TGTGCCAGCACCCTCACGGGGAGGAACACTGAAGCTTTCTTT.

This clone was seen only once. The gene calls are TRBV28 and TRBJ1-2; D may be TRBD1 (5 bases). The CDR3 totals 13 residues. The V gene lost 6 bases and the J gene lost 2 bases, with 10 bases spanning the gap. The germline CDR1 and CDR2 sequences are MDHEN and SYDVKM. CDR3 in DNA: TGTGCCAGCAGGCAAGGGGTAAACTATGGCTACACCTTC. It encodes CASRQGVNYGYTF.

In nucleotides, the CDR3 is TGTGCCAGCAGTTTAGATATGGCGGGAGGGTTCGGGGAAAACATTCAGTACTTC. It is translated as CASSLDMAGGFGENIQYF. This chain links TRBV28 with TRBJ2-4; 9 bases agree with TRBD2. Germline-derived CDR1 and CDR2 are MDHEN and SYDVKM. The CDR3 has 18 residues. Trimming cost V 2 bases and J 5 bases; bases outside gene matches: 13.

The CDR3, as DNA: TGTGCCACCTCCCGTGCTGGGACAGCATATGGCTACACCTTC. It codes for CATSRAGTAYGYTF. This chain uses TRBV27 with TRBJ1-2; 7 bases are shared with TRBD1. This CDR3 has 14 residues. CDR1 MNHEY and CDR2 SMNVEV come from the germline V gene (reference sequence). The trim removed 10 bases at V and 5 bases at J, leaving 13 bases unmatched.

This rearrangement joins TRBV3-1 (or the pseudogene TRBV3-2) to TRBJ2-7; D is possibly TRBD2 (5 bases). The CDR3 runs 13 residues. Trimming removed 10 bases from V and 4 bases from J, with 17 bases in between. CDR1 is LGHDT and CDR2 is YNNKEL in the germline V gene (reference sequence). The CDR3 DNA reads TGTGCCACTCAAGGCCGGGAATGGTACGAGCAGTACTTC. As protein: CATQGREWYEQYF.

The rearrangement uses TRBV5-1 and TRBJ1-4; weak D call: TRBD1 (5 bases). The ends were cut back, 3 bases at V and 11 bases at J, with 14 bases in the middle. CDR1 and CDR2 (germline): SGHRS, YFSETQ. This CDR3 is 13 amino acids long. The CDR3 sequence: CASSSVGGGKLFF. CDR3 DNA sequence: TGCGCCAGCAGCTCGGTAGGCGGGGGGAAACTGTTTTTT.

The J gene is TRBJ2-5, the V gene TRBV11-2; D is possibly TRBD2 (7 bases). Germline V gives CDR1 SGHAT, CDR2 FQNNGV. Trimming shortened V by 5 bases and J by 5 bases, and 12 bases separated the two germline ends. CDR3 length equals 13 residues. The CDR3: CASSRGAEETQYF. CDR3 bases: TGTGCCAGCAGCCGGGGGGCTGAGGAGACCCAGTACTTC.

This clone was counted once. Other nucleotide sequences from this sample produce the same CDR3. The chain joins TRBV5-1 to TRBJ2-7; D might be TRBD1 (5 bases). CDR1 and CDR2 (germline): SGHRS, YFSETQ. The V end lost 3 bases, the J end lost 3 bases, and 7 bases lay between the germline ends. The CDR3 spans 12 residues. The CDR3 nucleotides read TGCGCCAGCAGCTCTCAGGGCTACGAGCAGTACTTC. Amino acids: CASSSQGYEQYF.

The rearrangement links TRBV20-1 to TRBJ1-2, with 8 positions matching TRBD1. J lost 6 bases, V lost 3 bases, and 6 bases had no gene match. Per the germline V gene, CDR1 is DFQATT and CDR2 is SNEGSKA (reference sequence). The CDR3 runs to 13 residues. In nucleotides, the CDR3 is TGCAGTGCTAGTTCCCAGGGGGCGCATGGCTACACCTTC. This codes for CSASSQGAHGYTF.